The clone carrying this TCR beta chain was detected only a few times. Antigen specificity is unknown. Each donor gave 9.5 to 10 milliliters of peripheral blood. Total RNA, at least 5.5 micrograms per sample, was extracted from PBMCs. The data derive from a study of blood T cells in healthy people across ages. Study-wide context: Roughly one uniquely barcoded beta molecule per two T cells was captured. Study findings and constraints: With naive T cell percentage, TCR beta diversity showed a strong correlation.

Then a second PCR, running about 6 to 11 cycles, was carried out with a sample-barcoded 5' primer and a J-beta primer mix. TCRdb used MiXCR to reprocess the 5' RACE reads, holding one entry per CDR3 protein. The sample includes fewer than 2,000,000 distinct CDR3 sequences, roughly a third seen only once; the top ten take over 9%. CDR1 is SGDLS and CDR2 is YYNGEE in the germline V gene. The CDR3 is made up of 15 amino acids. Trimming shortened V by 4 bases and J by 0 bases, and 8 bases separated the two germline ends. The TCR was taken from a woman aged 25 to 39 in good health. The sequencing sample was made of blood. The chain links TRBV9 to TRBJ2-6; D not resolved. This chain's CDR3 is CASSKSSSGANVLTF. Written as DNA, the CDR3 is TGTGCCAGCAGCAAAAGTAGCTCTGGGGCCAACGTCCTGACTTTC.